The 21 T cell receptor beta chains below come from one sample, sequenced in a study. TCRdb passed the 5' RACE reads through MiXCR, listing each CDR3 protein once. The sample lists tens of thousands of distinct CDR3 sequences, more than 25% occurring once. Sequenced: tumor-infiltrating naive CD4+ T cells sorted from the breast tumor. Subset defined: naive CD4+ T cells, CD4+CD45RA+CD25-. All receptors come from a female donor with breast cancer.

The chain's CDR3 is CASSSVTSVSYNEQFF. The CDR3 bases are TGTGCCAGCAGCTCGGTCACTAGCGTTTCCTACAATGAGCAGTTCTTC. The chain joins TRBV5-4 to TRBJ2-1; TRBD2 agrees at 7 bases. The CDR3 spans 16 residues. Per the germline V gene, CDR1 is SGHNT and CDR2 is YYREEE (reference sequence). V lost 3 bases to trimming and J lost 1 base; unmatched junction nucleotides: 7.

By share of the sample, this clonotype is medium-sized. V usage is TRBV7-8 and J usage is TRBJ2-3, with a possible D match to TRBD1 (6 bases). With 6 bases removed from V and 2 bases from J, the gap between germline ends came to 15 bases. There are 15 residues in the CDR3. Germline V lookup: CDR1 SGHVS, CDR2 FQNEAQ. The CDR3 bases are TGTGCCAGCAGTGATACAGGGTACGCCACAGATACGCAGTATTTT. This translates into CASSDTGYATDTQYF.

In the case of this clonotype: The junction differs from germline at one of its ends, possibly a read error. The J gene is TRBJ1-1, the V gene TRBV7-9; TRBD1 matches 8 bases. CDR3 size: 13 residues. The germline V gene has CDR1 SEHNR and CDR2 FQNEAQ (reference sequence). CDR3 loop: CAGWTGRNTEAFF. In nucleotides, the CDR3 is TGTGCCGGATGGACAGGGAGAAACACTGAGGCTTTCTTT. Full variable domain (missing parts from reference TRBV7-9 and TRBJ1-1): DTGVSQNPRHKITKRGQNVTFRCDPISEHNRLYWYRQTLGQGPEFLTYFQNEAQLEKSRLLSDRFSAERPKGSFSTLEIQRTEQGDSAMYLCAGWTGRNTEAFFGQGTRLTVV.

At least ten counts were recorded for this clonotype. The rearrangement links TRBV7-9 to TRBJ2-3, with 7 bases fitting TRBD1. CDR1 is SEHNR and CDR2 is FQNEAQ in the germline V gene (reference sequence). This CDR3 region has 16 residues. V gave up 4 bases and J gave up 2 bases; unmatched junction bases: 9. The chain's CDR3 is CASSSRGGAATDTQYF. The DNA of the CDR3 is TGTGCCAGCAGCTCCCGAGGGGGCGCCGCCACAGATACGCAGTATTTT.

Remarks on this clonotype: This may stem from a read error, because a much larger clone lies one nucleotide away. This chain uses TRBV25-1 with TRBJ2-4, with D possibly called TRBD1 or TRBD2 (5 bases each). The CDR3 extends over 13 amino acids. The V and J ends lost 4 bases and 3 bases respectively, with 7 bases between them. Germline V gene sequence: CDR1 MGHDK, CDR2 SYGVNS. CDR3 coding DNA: TGTGCCAGCAGTGGGGGGTGCAAAAACATTCAGTACTTC. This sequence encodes CASSGGCKNIQYF. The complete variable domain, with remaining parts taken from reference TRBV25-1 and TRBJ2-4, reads EADIYQTPRYLVIGTGKKITLECSQTMGHDKMYWYQQDPGMELHLIHYSYGVNSTEKGDLSSESTVSRIRTEHFPLTLESARPSHTSQYLCASSGGCKNIQYFGAGTRLSVL.

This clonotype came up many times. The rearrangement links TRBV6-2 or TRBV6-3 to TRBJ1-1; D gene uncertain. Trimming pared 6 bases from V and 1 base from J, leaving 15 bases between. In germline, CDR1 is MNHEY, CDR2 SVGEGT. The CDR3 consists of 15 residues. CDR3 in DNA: TGTGCCAGCAGGCCCCCCCGTCGAGGGAACACTGAAGCTTTCTTT. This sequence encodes CASRPPRRGNTEAFF.

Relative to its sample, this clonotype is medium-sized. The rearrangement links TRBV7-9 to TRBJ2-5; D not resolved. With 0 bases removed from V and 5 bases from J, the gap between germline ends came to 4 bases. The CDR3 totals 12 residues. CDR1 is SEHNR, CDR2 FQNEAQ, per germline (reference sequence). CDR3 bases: TGTGCCAGCAGCTTAGCTTTTGAGACCCAGTACTTC. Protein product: CASSLAFETQYF.

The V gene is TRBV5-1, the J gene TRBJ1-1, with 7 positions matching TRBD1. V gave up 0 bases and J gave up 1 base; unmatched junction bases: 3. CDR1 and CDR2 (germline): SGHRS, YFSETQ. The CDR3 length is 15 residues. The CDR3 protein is CASSLVQGGNTEAFF. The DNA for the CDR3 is TGCGCCAGCAGCTTGGTCCAGGGGGGGAACACTGAAGCTTTCTTT.

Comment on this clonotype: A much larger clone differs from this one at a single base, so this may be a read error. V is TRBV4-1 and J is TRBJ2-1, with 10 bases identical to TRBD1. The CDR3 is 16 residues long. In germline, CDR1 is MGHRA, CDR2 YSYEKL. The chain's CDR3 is CASGQPGQGKNNEQFF. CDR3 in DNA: TGCGCCAGCGGCCAACCGGGACAGGGGAAGAACAATGAGCAGTTCTTC.

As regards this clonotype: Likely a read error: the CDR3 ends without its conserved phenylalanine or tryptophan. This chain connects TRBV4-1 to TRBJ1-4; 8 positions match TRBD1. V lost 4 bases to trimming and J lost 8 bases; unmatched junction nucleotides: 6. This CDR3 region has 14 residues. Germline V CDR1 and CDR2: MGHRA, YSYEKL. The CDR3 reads CASSPRQGWEKLFS. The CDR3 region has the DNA TGCGCCAGCAGCCCGCGACAGGGGTGGGAAAAACTGTTTTCT.

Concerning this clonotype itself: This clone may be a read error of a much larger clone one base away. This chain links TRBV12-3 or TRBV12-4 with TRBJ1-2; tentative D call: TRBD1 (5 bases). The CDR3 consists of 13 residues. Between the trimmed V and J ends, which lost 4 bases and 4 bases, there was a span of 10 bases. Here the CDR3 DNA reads TGTGCCAGCAGTTCGGGGCCCATCTATGGCTACACCTTC. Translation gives CASSSGPIYGYTF.

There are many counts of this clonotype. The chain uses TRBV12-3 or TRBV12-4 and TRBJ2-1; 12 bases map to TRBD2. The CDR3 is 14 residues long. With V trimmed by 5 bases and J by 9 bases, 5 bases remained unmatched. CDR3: CASSRTSGTGEQFF. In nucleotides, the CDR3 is TGTGCCAGCAGTCGGACTAGCGGGACGGGTGAGCAGTTCTTC.

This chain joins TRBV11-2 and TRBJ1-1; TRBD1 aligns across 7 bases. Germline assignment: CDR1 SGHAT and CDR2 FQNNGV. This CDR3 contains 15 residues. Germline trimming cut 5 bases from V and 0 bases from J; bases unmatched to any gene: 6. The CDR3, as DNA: TGTGCCAGCAGCCCCTGGACAGGTATGAACACTGAAGCTTTCTTT. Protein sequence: CASSPWTGMNTEAFF.

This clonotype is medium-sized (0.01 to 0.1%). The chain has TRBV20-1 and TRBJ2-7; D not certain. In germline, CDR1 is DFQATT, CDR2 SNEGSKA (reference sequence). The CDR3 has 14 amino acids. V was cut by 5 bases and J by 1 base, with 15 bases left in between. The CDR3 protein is CSAPQNTPSYEQYF. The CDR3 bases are TGCAGTGCTCCTCAGAACACCCCTTCCTACGAGCAGTACTTC.

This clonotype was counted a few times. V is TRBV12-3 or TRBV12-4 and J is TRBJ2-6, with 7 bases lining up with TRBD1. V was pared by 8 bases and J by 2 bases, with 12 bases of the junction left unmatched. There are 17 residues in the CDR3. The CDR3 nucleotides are TGTGCCAGCGCCCGGGACAGCTCGATTCCTGGGGCCAACGTCCTGACTTTC. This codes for CASARDSSIPGANVLTF.

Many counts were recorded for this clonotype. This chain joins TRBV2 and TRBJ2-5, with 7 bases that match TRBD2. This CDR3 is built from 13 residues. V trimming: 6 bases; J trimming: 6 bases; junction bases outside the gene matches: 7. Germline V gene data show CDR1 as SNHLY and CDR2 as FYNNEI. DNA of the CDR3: TGTGCCAGCAGCGATGGACTAGAGAAGACCCAGTACTTC. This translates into CASSDGLEKTQYF.

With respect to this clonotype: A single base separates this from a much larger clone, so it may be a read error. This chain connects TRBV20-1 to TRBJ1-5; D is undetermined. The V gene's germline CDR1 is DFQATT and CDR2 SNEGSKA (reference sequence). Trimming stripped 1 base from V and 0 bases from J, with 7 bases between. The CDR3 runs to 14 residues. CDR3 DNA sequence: TGCAGTGCTAGAGTCCATTATAGCAATCAGCCCCAGCATTTT. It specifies CSARVHYSNQPQHF.

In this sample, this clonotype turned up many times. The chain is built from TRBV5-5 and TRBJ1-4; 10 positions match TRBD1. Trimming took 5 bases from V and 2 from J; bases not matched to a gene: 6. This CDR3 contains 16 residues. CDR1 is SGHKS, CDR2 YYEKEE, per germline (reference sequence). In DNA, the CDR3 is TGTGCCAGCAGAAGAGACAGGGGGCTCACTAATGAAAAACTGTTTTTT. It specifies CASRRDRGLTNEKLFF. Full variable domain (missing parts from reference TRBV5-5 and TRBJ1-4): DAGVTQSPTHLIKTRGQQVTLRCSPISGHKSVSWYQQVLGQGPQFIFQYYEKEERGRGNFPDRFSARQFPNYSSELNVNALLLGDSALYLCASRRDRGLTNEKLFFGSGTQLSVL.

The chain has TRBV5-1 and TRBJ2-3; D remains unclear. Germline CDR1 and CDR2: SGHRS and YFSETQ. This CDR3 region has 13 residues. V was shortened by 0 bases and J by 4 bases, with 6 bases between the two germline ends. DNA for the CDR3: TGCGCCAGCAGCTTGGGGCACGCAGATACGCAGTATTTT. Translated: CASSLGHADTQYF.

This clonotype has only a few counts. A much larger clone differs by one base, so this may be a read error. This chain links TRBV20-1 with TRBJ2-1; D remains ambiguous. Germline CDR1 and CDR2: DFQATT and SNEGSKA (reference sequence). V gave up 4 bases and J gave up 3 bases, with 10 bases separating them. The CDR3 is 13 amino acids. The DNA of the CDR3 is TGCAGTGCTATGGACGAAGACTACAATGAGCAGTTCTTC. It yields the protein CSAMDEDYNEQFF.

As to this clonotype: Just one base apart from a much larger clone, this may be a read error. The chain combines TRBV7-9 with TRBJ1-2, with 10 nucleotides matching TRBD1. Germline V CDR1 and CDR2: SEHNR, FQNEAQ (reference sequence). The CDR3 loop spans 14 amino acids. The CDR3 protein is CAGSSTGGNYGYTF. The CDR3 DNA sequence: TGTGCCGGCAGCTCGACAGGGGGCAACTATGGCTACACCTTC.